The 2 T cell receptor beta chains below come from one sample, sequenced in a study of vaccination effects on CD4 cells after COVID-19. Data came from immunoSEQ multiplex PCR; TCRdb stores just in-frame clones and leaves some out. The sample has approximately 28,000 clones; over 70% are singletons. Antigen-specific CD4+ T cell clonotypes were called by their expansion after viral peptide-pool culture in ViraFEST. Following culture for 9 to 11 days, CD4+ T cells were isolated. Either the mRNA-1273 or the BNT162b2 vaccine was given to participants as two doses. Their target antigens are unknown. The sequences come from CD4+ T cells from PBMCs cultured with HCoV-229E spike peptides, collected after COVID-19 vaccination. These receptor sequences come from a human donor who received a COVID-19 vaccine.

This clone turned up a few times. The V and J genes are TRBV6-5 and TRBJ1-3; tentatively, D is TRBD1 (6 bases). Germline lookup yields CDR1 MNHEY and CDR2 SVGAGI. Trimming left V 4 bases short and J 3 bases short, with 13 bases between. The CDR3 extends over 15 amino acids. The CDR3 DNA reads TGTGCCAGCAGTTTAGAGGGGGGGGTTGGAAACACCATATATTTT. The encoded protein is CASSLEGGVGNTIYF.

The chain couples TRBV5-1 to TRBJ2-3; TRBD2 matches 8 bases. V was pared by 4 bases and J by 2 bases, with 3 bases of the junction left unmatched. Germline V lookup: CDR1 SGHRS, CDR2 YFSETQ. This CDR3 is built from 14 residues. CDR3 residues: CASSRGGYTDTQYF. The CDR3 DNA reads as TGCGCCAGCAGCCGGGGGGGGTACACAGATACGCAGTATTTT.